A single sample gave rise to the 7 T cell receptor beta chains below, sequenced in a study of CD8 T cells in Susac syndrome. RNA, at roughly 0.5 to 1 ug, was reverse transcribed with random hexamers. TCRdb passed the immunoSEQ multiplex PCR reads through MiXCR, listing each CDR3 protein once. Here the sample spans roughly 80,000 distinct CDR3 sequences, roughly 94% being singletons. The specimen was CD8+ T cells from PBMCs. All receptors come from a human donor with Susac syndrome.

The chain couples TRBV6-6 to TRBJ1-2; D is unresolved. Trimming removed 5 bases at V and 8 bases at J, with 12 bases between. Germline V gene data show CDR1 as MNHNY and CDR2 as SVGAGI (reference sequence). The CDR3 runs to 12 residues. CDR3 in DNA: TGTGCCAGCAGTGACGGGGTATACGGCTACACCTTC. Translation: CASSDGVYGYTF.

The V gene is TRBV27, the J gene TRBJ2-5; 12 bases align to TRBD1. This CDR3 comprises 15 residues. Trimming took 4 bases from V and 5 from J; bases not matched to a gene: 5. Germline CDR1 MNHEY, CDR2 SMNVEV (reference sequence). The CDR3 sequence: CASSSGTGGSETQYF. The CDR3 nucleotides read TGTGCCAGCAGTTCTGGGACAGGGGGCTCGGAGACCCAGTACTTC.

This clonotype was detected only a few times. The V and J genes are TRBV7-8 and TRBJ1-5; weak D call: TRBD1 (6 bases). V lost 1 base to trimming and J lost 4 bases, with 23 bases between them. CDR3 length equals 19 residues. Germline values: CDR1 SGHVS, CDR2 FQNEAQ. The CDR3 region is CASSLGGARIVPPNQPQHF. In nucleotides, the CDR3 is TGTGCCAGCAGCTTAGGGGGGGCTCGGATCGTTCCACCTAATCAGCCCCAGCATTTT.

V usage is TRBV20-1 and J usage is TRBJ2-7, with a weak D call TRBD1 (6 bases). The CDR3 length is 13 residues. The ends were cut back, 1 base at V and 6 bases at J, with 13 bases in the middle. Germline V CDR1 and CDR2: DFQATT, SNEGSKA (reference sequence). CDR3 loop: CSARGRTGIEQYF. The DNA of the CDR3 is TGCAGTGCTAGAGGCCGAACAGGGATCGAGCAGTACTTC.

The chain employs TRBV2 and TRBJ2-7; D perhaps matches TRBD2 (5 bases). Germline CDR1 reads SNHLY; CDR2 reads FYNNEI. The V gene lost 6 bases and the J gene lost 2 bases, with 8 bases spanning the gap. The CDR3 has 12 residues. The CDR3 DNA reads TGTGCCAGCAGGGGGAGAGCCTACGAGCAGTACTTC. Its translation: CASRGRAYEQYF.

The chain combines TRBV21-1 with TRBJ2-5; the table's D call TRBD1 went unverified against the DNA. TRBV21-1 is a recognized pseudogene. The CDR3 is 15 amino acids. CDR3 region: CASSARDRGKETQYF. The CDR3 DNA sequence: TGTGCCAGCAGCGCCCGAGACAGGGGGAAAGAGACCCAGTACTTC.

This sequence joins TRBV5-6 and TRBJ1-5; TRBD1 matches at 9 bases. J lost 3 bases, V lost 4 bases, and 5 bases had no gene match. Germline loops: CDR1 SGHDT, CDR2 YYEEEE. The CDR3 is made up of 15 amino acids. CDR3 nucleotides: TGTGCCAGCAGCACAGGGACAGGGAACAATCAGCCCCAGCATTTT. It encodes CASSTGTGNNQPQHF.